This T cell receptor beta chain was recorded in a study of human T cells and chemical hapten exposure. Study-wide results and limits: The number of TCRs above 1 in 1000 frequency did not change after DPC sensitization.

TCRdb reanalysed the RACE reads using MiXCR and keeps one entry per CDR3 protein. The sample lists roughly 48,000 distinct CDR3 sequences, 4.4% occurring once. CDR3 size: 16 residues. V shed 1 base and J 8 bases; nucleotides not matched to a gene: 12. Germline CDR1 reads GTSNPN; CDR2 reads SVGIG (reference sequence). In the case of this clonotype: Its antigen is not identified.

As for time point: healthy volunteer bleed at 2 weeks. The study extracted total RNA from unfractionated whole blood. The receptor's source is a human donor in good health. Some clones in this sample may be carry-over from other donors' samples. The rearrangement joins TRBV30 to TRBJ2-2; 8 positions match TRBD2. Source material: whole blood. The CDR3 coding sequence is TGTGCCTGGAGTGAACCCCCGGGAGGGCCGACAGGGGAGCTGTTTTTT. This translates into CAWSEPPGGPTGELFF.